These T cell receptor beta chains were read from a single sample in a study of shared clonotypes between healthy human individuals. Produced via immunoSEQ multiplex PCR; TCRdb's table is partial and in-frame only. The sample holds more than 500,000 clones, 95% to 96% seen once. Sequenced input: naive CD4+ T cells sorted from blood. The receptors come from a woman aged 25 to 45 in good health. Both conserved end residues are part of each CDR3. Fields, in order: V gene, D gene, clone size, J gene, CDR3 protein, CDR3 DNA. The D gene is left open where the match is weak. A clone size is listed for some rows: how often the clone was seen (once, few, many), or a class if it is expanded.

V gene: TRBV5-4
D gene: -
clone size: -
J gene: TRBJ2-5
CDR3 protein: CASSFRVGGQETQYF
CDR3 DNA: TGTGCCAGCAGCTTCAGGGTGGGGGGCCAGGAGACCCAGTACTTC

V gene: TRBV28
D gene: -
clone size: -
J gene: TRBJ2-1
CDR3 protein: CASSFQRNEQFF
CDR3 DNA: TGTGCCAGCAGTTTCCAGAGGAATGAGCAGTTCTTC

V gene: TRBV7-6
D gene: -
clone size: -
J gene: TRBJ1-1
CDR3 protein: CASSQNDGPNTEAFF
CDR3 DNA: TGTGCCAGCAGCCAAAACGACGGACCGAACACTGAAGCTTTCTTT

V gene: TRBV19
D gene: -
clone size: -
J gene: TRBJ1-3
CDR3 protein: CASSINWGSGNTIYF
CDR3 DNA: TGTGCCAGTAGTATCAACTGGGGCTCTGGAAACACCATATATTTT

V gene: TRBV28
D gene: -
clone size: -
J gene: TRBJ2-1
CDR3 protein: CASSWGLAEQFF
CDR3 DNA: TGTGCCAGCAGTTGGGGACTTGCTGAGCAGTTCTTC

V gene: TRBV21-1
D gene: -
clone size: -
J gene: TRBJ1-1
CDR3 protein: CASSKARGRWTEAFF
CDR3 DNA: TGTGCCAGCAGCAAAGCTCGGGGACGGTGGACTGAAGCTTTCTTT

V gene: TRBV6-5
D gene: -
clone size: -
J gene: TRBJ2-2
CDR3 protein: CATRADLNTGELFF
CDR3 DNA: TGTGCCACAAGAGCGGATCTAAACACCGGGGAGCTGTTTTTT

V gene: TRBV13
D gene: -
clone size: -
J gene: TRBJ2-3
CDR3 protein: CASVSSRGGDTQYF
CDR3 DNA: TGTGCCAGCGTTTCTTCGCGTGGAGGTGATACGCAGTATTTT

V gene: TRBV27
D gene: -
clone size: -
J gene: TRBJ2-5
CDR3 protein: CASSLSRGETQYF
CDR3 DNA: TGTGCCAGCAGTTTATCTAGAGGGGAGACCCAGTACTTC

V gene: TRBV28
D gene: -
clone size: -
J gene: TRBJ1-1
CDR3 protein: CASSFLHRAEAFF
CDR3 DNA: TGTGCCAGCAGCTTCTTACATCGCGCTGAAGCTTTCTTT

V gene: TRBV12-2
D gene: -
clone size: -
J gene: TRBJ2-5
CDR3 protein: CASRLPPGHPGGETQYF
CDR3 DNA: TGTGCAAGTCGCTTACCTCCGGGACATCCCGGTGGCGAGACCCAGTACTTC

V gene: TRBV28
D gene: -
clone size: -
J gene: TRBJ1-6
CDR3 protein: CASSLFGQLFNSPLHF
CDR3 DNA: TGTGCCAGCAGTTTATTTGGACAGCTCTTTAATTCACCCCTCCACTTT

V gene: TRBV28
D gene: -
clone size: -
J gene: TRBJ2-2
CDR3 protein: CATDRAGDFAGELFF
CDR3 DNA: TGTGCCACCGACCGGGCAGGGGATTTCGCCGGGGAGCTGTTTTTT

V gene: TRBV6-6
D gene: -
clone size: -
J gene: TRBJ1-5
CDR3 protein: CASSYGRAGQPQHF
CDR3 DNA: TGTGCCAGCAGTTACGGGAGGGCCGGTCAGCCCCAGCATTTT

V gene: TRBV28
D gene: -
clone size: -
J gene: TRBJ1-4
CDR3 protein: CASSGGGAKEKLFF
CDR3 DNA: TGTGCCAGCAGTGGTGGGGGGGCAAAGGAAAAACTGTTTTTT

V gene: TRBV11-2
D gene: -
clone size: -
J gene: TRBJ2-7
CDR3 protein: CASSLYNEQYF
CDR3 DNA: TGTGCCAGCAGCTTATACAACGAGCAGTACTTC

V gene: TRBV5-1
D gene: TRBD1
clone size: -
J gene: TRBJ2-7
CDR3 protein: CASSTGAGQAAEQYF
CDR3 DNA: TGCGCCAGCAGCACTGGGGCGGGACAGGCTGCCGAGCAGTACTTC

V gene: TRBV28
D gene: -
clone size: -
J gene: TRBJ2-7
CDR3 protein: CASGGVSYEQYF
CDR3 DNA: TGTGCCAGCGGGGGAGTCTCCTACGAGCAGTACTTC

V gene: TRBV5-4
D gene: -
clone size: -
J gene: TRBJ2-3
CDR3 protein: CASSLVGPPLGTQYF
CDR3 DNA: TGTGCCAGCAGCTTGGTGGGACCACCATTGGGTACGCAGTATTTT

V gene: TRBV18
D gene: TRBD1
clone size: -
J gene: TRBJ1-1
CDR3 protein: CASSPTGTAVTEAFF
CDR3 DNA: TGTGCCAGCTCACCGACCGGGACAGCGGTCACTGAAGCTTTCTTT

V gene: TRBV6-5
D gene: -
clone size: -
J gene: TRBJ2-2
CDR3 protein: CASRGVRQSLQELFF
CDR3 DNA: TGTGCCAGCAGGGGGGTGAGACAGTCCCTCCAGGAGCTGTTTTTT

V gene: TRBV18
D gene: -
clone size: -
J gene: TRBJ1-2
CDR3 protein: CASSPSQRDSTGNGYTF
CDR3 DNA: TGTGCCAGCTCACCTTCCCAGAGAGACAGCACCGGCAATGGCTACACCTTC

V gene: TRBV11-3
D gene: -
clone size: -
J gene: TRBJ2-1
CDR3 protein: CASSLDAGEQFF
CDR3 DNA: TGTGCCAGCAGCTTAGATGCGGGAGAGCAGTTCTTC

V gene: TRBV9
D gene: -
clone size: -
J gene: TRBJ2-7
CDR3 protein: CASSGPPGVGREQYF
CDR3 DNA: TGTGCCAGCAGCGGACCTCCTGGAGTGGGGCGCGAGCAGTACTTC

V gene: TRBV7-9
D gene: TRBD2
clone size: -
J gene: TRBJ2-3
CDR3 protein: CASPAGGAGVADTQYF
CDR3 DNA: TGTGCCAGCCCAGCGGGGGGAGCGGGAGTTGCAGATACGCAGTATTTT

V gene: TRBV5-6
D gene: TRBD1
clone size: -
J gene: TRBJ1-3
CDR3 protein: CASSWDRGSGNTIYF
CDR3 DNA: TGTGCCAGCAGCTGGGACAGGGGCTCTGGAAACACCATATATTTT

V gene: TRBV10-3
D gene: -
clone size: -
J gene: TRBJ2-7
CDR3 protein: CAIRAGQDIYEQYF
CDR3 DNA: TGTGCCATCAGAGCGGGACAGGACATCTACGAGCAGTACTTC

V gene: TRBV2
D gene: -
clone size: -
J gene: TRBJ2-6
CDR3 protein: CATETQSGANVLTF
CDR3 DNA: TGTGCCACAGAAACACAATCTGGGGCCAACGTCCTGACTTTC

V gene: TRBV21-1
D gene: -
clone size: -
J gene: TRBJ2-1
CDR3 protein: CASSRLVREQFF
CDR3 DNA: TGTGCCAGCAGCAGACTAGTCCGGGAGCAGTTCTTC

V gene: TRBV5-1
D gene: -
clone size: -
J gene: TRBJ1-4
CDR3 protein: CASSSTATNEKLFF
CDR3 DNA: TGCGCCAGCAGCTCGACAGCAACTAATGAAAAACTGTTTTTT

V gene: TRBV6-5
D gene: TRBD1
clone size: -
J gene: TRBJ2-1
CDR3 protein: CASSSGTGGYEQFF
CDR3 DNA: TGTGCCAGCAGCTCCGGGACAGGGGGCTATGAGCAGTTCTTC

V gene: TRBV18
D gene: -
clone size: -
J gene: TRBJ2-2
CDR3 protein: CASTGPGEAGNTGELFF
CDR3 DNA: TGTGCCAGCACTGGACCAGGAGAAGCGGGGAACACCGGGGAGCTGTTTTTT

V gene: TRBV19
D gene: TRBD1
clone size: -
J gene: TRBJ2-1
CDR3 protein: CASSFSPGQGRYEQFF
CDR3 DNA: TGTGCCAGTAGTTTCTCCCCGGGACAGGGGAGGTATGAGCAGTTCTTC

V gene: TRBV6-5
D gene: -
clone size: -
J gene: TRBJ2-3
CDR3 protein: CASSYSDTDTQYF
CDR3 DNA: TGTGCCAGCAGTTACTCAGACACAGATACGCAGTATTTT

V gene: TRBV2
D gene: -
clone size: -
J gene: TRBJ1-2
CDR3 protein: CASKTAPGGGYGYTF
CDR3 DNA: TGTGCCAGCAAAACCGCCCCGGGCGGTGGCTATGGCTACACCTTC

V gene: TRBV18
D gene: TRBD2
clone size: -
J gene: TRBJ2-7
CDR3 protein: CASSPKAGASGEQYF
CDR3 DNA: TGTGCCAGCTCACCTAAGGCGGGAGCATCGGGGGAGCAGTACTTC

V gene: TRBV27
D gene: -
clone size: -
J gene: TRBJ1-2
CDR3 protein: CASSLGWGNYGYTF
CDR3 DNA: TGTGCCAGCAGTCTGGGATGGGGTAACTATGGCTACACCTTC

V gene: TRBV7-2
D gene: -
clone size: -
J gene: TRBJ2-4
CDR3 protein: CASSASSGDIQYF
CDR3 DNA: TGTGCCAGCAGCGCCTCGTCAGGGGACATTCAGTACTTC

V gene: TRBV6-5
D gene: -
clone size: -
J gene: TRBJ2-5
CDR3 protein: CASRGGGNQYF
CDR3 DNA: TGTGCCAGCAGAGGGGGGGGCAACCAGTACTTC

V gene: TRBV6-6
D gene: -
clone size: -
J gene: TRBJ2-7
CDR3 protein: CASSYATGMGMGEQYF
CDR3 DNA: TGTGCCAGCAGTTACGCAACAGGGATGGGGATGGGGGAGCAGTACTTC

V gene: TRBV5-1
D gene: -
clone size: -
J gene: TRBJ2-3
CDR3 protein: CASSLGQLSSTDTQYF
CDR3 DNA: TGCGCCAGCAGCTTGGGCCAGCTTTCAAGCACAGATACGCAGTATTTT

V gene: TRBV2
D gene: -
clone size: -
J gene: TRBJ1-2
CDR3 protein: CASKRDGPYGYTF
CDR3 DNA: TGTGCCAGCAAACGGGACGGACCCTATGGCTACACCTTC

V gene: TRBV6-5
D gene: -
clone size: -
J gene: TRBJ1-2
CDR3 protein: CASSYSARAAYGYTF
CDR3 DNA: TGTGCCAGCAGTTACTCGGCGAGGGCCGCGTATGGCTACACCTTC

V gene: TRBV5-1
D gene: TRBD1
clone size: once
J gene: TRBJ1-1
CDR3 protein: CASSYATGGTEAFF
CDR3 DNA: TGCGCCAGCAGCTATGCCACAGGGGGCACTGAAGCTTTCTTT

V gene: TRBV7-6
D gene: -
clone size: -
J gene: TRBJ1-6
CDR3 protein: CASSLWRDSPLHF
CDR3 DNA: TGTGCCAGCAGCTTATGGCGGGATTCACCCCTCCACTTT

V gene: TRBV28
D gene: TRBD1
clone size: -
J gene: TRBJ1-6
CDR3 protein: CASSQAGTVYNSPLHF
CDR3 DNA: TGTGCCAGCAGTCAAGCCGGGACAGTCTATAATTCACCCCTCCACTTT

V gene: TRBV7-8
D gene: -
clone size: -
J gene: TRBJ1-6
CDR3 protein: CASSSGLHNSPLHF
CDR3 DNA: TGTGCCAGCAGCTCGGGACTCCACAATTCACCCCTCCACTTT

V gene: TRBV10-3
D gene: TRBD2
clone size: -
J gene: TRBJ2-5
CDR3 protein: CAISAGGIKETQYF
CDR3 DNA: TGTGCCATCAGTGCGGGGGGAATAAAAGAGACCCAGTACTTC

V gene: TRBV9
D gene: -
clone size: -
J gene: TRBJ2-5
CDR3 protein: CASSGLAGLPDEQYF
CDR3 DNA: TGTGCCAGCAGCGGACTCGCGGGACTGCCGGATGAGCAGTACTTC